Listed here are 16 T cell receptor beta chains from one sample, sequenced in a study of blood T cell repertoires in COVID-19. The assay was immunoSEQ multiplex PCR, and TCRdb's table has in-frame clones only and misses some. The repertoire holds a few hundred thousand clones, with 80% to 90% as singletons. Sequenced input: peripheral blood. The receptor source for this set is a woman aged 65 to 85 with acute or convalescent COVID-19.

This clone showed up many times. The chain is built from TRBV13 and TRBJ2-1; D may be TRBD1 (6 bases). V lost 5 bases to trimming and J lost 0 bases, with 11 bases between them. The V gene's germline CDR1 is PRHDT and CDR2 FYEKMQ (reference sequence). CDR3 length: 15 amino acids. DNA of the CDR3: TGTGCCAGCAGCCTCCCCAGGGGCTCCTACAATGAGCAGTTCTTC. Translation: CASSLPRGSYNEQFF.

This clone was observed a handful of times. The DNA of the CDR3 is TGCGCCAGCAGCTTGAACCAGGCTGGAGATACGCAGTATTTT. It codes for CASSLNQAGDTQYF. The chain couples TRBV5-1 to TRBJ2-3; no clear D gene. The CDR3 is 14 amino acids. From germline, CDR1 is SGHRS and CDR2 YFSETQ. The V end lost 1 base, the J end lost 5 bases, and 11 bases lay between the germline ends.

This rearrangement joins TRBV7-9 to TRBJ1-1; the D gene is possibly TRBD1 (5 bases). Germline V gene lookup returns CDR1 SEHNR and CDR2 FQNEAQ (reference sequence). The CDR3 has 14 amino acids. Trimming shortened V by 2 bases and J by 5 bases, and 12 bases separated the two germline ends. Here the CDR3 DNA reads TGTGCCAGCAGCTTAATGGGGGGAGGGACTGAAGCTTTCTTT. Protein: CASSLMGGGTEAFF.

This sequence joins TRBV23-1 and TRBJ1-2; possibly TRBD1 for D (5 bases). TRBV23-1 is recorded as an ORF, its role being uncertain. The CDR3 loop spans 13 amino acids. V shed 6 bases and J shed 6 bases, with 14 bases lying between them. The CDR3, as DNA: TGCGCCAGCAGCCCGGGGGTGGGGCATGGCTACACCTTC. Translation gives CASSPGVGHGYTF.

This sequence joins TRBV5-1 and TRBJ1-2, with a weak D call TRBD1 (6 bases). The CDR3 contains 15 residues. V was trimmed by 0 bases and J by 7 bases, leaving 16 bases between them. Germline V gene lookup returns CDR1 SGHRS and CDR2 YFSETQ. The CDR3 region has the DNA TGCGCCAGCAGCTTGGATGTGACAGGCTCTGGTGGCTACACCTTC. As protein: CASSLDVTGSGGYTF.

To note about this clone: The junction shows a germline mismatch at one end, possibly a read error. The rearrangement joins TRBV12-3 or TRBV12-4 to TRBJ1-5; no reliable D call. This CDR3 comprises 13 residues. In DNA form, the CDR3 reads TGTGCCAGCAGTGCCTCGGGGATACCCAGGAAGTTTTTT. Its protein product is CASSASGIPRKFF.

The chain uses TRBV6-2 or TRBV6-3 and TRBJ2-1, with TRBD1 matching over 9 bases. CDR1 MNHEY and CDR2 SVGEGT come from the germline V gene. V dropped 2 bases and J dropped 9; count of bases not matched to a gene: 8. The CDR3 totals 15 residues. CDR3 coding DNA: TGTGCCAGCAGTTACGGGGGACAGGGCAGAGGTGAGCAGTTCTTC. Translating it yields CASSYGGQGRGEQFF.

CDR3 coding DNA: TGTGCCAGCAGCGCTCAAACACAGGGATCGAACCAGCCCCAGCATTTT. Protein sequence: CASSAQTQGSNQPQHF. The V gene is TRBV7-8, the J gene TRBJ1-5; D perhaps matches TRBD1 (6 bases). CDR1 SGHVS and CDR2 FQNEAQ come from the germline V gene. V was clipped by 5 bases and J by 7 bases, with 21 bases between them. The CDR3 sequence is 16 residues long.

V usage is TRBV11-2 and J usage is TRBJ1-1, with TRBD1 identical over 8 bases. The J segment lost 8 bases and the V segment lost 4 bases, leaving 12 bases of the junction unmatched. Germline-derived CDR1 and CDR2 are SGHAT and FQNNGV. The CDR3 runs to 15 residues. The CDR3 sequence is CASSSRSSGGVEAFF. CDR3 nucleotide sequence: TGTGCCAGCAGCTCCAGATCGTCAGGGGGCGTAGAAGCTTTCTTT.

The rearrangement uses TRBV19 and TRBJ1-1, with TRBD1 as a possible D gene (5 bases). CDR1 is LNHDA, CDR2 SQIVND, per germline (reference sequence). The CDR3 length is 15 residues. The V and J ends lost 5 bases and 0 bases respectively, with 13 bases between them. For the CDR3, the DNA is TGTGCCAGTAGTCCGTCGACAGATCTGAACACTGAAGCTTTCTTT. Protein product: CASSPSTDLNTEAFF.

V gene TRBV24-1 combines with J gene TRBJ2-6; D unclear. V lost 9 bases and J lost 1, with 12 bases in between. The germline V gene has CDR1 KGHDR and CDR2 SFDVKD. CDR3 length equals 15 residues. The chain's CDR3 is CATSTSVSGANVLTF. DNA for the CDR3: TGTGCCACCTCCACGTCGGTTTCTGGGGCCAACGTCCTGACTTTC.

This sequence joins TRBV2 and TRBJ1-2; 8 bases map to TRBD1. J lost 4 bases, V lost 6 bases, and 4 bases had no gene match. This CDR3 has 13 amino acids. Germline CDR1 and CDR2: SNHLY and FYNNEI. The CDR3 DNA sequence: TGTGCCAGCAGCCTCGGGACAGGCTATGGCTACACCTTC. Residues: CASSLGTGYGYTF.

V is TRBV5-4 and J is TRBJ2-5, with TRBD2 matching over 8 bases. V trimming: 3 bases; J trimming: 5 bases; junction bases outside the gene matches: 9. In germline, CDR1 is SGHNT, CDR2 YYREEE (reference sequence). The CDR3 runs to 15 residues. The CDR3 coding sequence is TGTGCCAGCAGCTCTCGGGGGGGCCAGCGGGAGACCCAGTACTTC. Protein product: CASSSRGGQRETQYF.

V is TRBV30 and J is TRBJ2-3; maybe TRBD2 (5 bases). Trimming took 6 bases from V and 1 from J, leaving 11 bases between them. Germline V CDR1 and CDR2: GTSNPN, SVGIG (reference sequence). The CDR3 extends over 13 amino acids. In DNA form, the CDR3 reads TGTGCCTGCCAGAGCGGTCGCACAGATACGCAGTATTTT. This codes for CACQSGRTDTQYF.

V and J are TRBV15 and TRBJ1-5; 8 bases match TRBD1. Germline assignment: CDR1 LNHNV and CDR2 YYDKDF (reference sequence). The V segment lost 0 bases and the J segment 6 bases; nucleotides outside the gene matches: 7. CDR3 size: 16 residues. CDR3: CATSRDRATGAQPQHF. CDR3 in DNA: TGTGCCACCAGCAGAGATCGCGCGACAGGGGCTCAGCCCCAGCATTTT.

The chain links TRBV12-3 or TRBV12-4 to TRBJ2-7; the D gene is possibly TRBD2 (5 bases). CDR3 length: 13 amino acids. V gave up 4 bases and J gave up 2 bases, with 9 bases separating them. CDR3 loop: CASSSKGAYEQYF. CDR3 nucleotides: TGTGCCAGCAGTTCCAAGGGAGCCTACGAGCAGTACTTC.